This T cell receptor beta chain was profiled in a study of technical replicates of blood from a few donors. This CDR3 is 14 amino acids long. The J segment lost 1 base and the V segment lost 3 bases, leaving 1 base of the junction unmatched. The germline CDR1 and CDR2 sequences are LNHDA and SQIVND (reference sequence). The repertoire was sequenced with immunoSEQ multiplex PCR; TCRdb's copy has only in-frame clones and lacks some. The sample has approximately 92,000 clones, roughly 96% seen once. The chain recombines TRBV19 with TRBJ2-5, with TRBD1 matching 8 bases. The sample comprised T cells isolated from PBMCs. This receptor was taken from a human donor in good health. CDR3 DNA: TGTGCCAGTAGTATCGGACAGGGCCAAGAGACCCAGTACTTC. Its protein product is CASSIGQGQETQYF.